This is a list of T cell receptor beta chains from one sample in a study of T cell responses to AZD1222 COVID-19 vaccine. Only in-frame clones appear in the TCRdb table, and some are missing; sequencing was by immunoSEQ multiplex PCR. The sample lists about 140,000 clones, about nine tenths occurring once. The sequenced sample was peripheral blood, obtained on day 0 of AZD1222 vaccination. These TCRs come from an adult in good health. The CDR3 runs from the conserved cysteine through the conserved F or W. Fields, in order: clone size, D gene, J gene, V gene, CDR3 DNA, CDR3 protein. The D gene is left open where the match is weak. Only part of the rows carry a size: once, few, many, or a class if the clone is expanded.

clone size: few
D gene: -
J gene: TRBJ1-3
V gene: TRBV4-1
CDR3 DNA: TGCGCCAGCAGCCAAGAAGGGACGGCTGGAAACACCATATATTTT
CDR3 protein: CASSQEGTAGNTIYF

clone size: -
D gene: TRBD2
J gene: TRBJ2-5
V gene: TRBV5-4
CDR3 DNA: TGTGCCAGCAGCCGAGGGACTAGCGGGTACCAAGAGACCCAGTACTTC
CDR3 protein: CASSRGTSGYQETQYF

clone size: -
D gene: -
J gene: TRBJ2-1
V gene: TRBV27
CDR3 DNA: TGTGCCAGCAGTTTATCCCAATATTGGGCGCTGGATGAGCAGTTCTTC
CDR3 protein: CASSLSQYWALDEQFF

clone size: -
D gene: TRBD2
J gene: TRBJ2-5
V gene: TRBV28
CDR3 DNA: TGTGCCAGCAGTCCAGGACTAGCGGGCTACAAACAGACCCAGTACTTC
CDR3 protein: CASSPGLAGYKQTQYF

clone size: -
D gene: -
J gene: TRBJ2-5
V gene: TRBV7-2
CDR3 DNA: TGTGCCAGCAGCCTGAACGCTCCTAGTCAGACCCAGTACTTC
CDR3 protein: CASSLNAPSQTQYF

clone size: once
D gene: TRBD1
J gene: TRBJ1-2
V gene: TRBV9
CDR3 DNA: TGTGCCAGCAGCGTAGAGGCGACAGGGGGTGAAATTAACTATGGCTACACCTTC
CDR3 protein: CASSVEATGGEINYGYTF

clone size: -
D gene: TRBD2
J gene: TRBJ2-1
V gene: TRBV6-2/TRBV6-3
CDR3 DNA: TGTGCCAGCAGTCCCGGACTAGCGGGAGGGGGTAGAGGAAATGAGCAGTTCTTC
CDR3 protein: CASSPGLAGGGRGNEQFF

clone size: -
D gene: -
J gene: TRBJ2-4
V gene: TRBV11-2
CDR3 DNA: TGTGCCAGCAGCTTAGAAACTCCACAGGGATGGACCAAAAACATTCAGTACTTC
CDR3 protein: CASSLETPQGWTKNIQYF

clone size: -
D gene: TRBD1
J gene: TRBJ2-4
V gene: TRBV19
CDR3 DNA: TGTGCCAGTAGTAGTCGGGACAGGGTGACAAACATTCAGTACTTC
CDR3 protein: CASSSRDRVTNIQYF

clone size: once
D gene: TRBD1
J gene: TRBJ2-1
V gene: TRBV19
CDR3 DNA: TGTGCCAGTAGTACCACGGGACAGCTCGACAATGAGCAGTTCTTC
CDR3 protein: CASSTTGQLDNEQFF

clone size: -
D gene: -
J gene: TRBJ2-1
V gene: TRBV9
CDR3 DNA: TGTGCCAGCAGCGTAAGTCACAGCTCCTACAATGAGCAGTTCTTC
CDR3 protein: CASSVSHSSYNEQFF

clone size: -
D gene: TRBD2
J gene: TRBJ2-5
V gene: TRBV5-1
CDR3 DNA: TGCGCCAGCAGCTTGGGCCTGACTAGCGGCCAAGAGACCCAGTACTTC
CDR3 protein: CASSLGLTSGQETQYF

clone size: -
D gene: -
J gene: TRBJ1-2
V gene: TRBV6-6
CDR3 DNA: TGTGCCAGCAGTTATTTCCAGGCCAGGAGCTATGGCTACACCTTC
CDR3 protein: CASSYFQARSYGYTF

clone size: -
D gene: -
J gene: TRBJ1-4
V gene: TRBV4-1
CDR3 DNA: TGCGCCAGCAGCCAATCGTCGGGACGCAATGAAAAACTGTTTTTT
CDR3 protein: CASSQSSGRNEKLFF

clone size: -
D gene: -
J gene: TRBJ2-3
V gene: TRBV27
CDR3 DNA: TGTGCCAGCAGTTTACAAGTCACAGATACGCAGTATTTT
CDR3 protein: CASSLQVTDTQYF

clone size: -
D gene: -
J gene: TRBJ1-2
V gene: TRBV18
CDR3 DNA: TGTGCCAGCTCACCATCGCCGGGGGGTGGCTACACCTTC
CDR3 protein: CASSPSPGGGYTF

clone size: -
D gene: TRBD1
J gene: TRBJ2-7
V gene: TRBV20-1
CDR3 DNA: TGCAGTGCGCTCGACAGGGGACAGTACTTC
CDR3 protein: CSALDRGQYF

clone size: -
D gene: -
J gene: TRBJ1-2
V gene: TRBV28
CDR3 DNA: TGTGCCAGCATTGCTCGGGGAAGGGGGTACGGCTACACCTTC
CDR3 protein: CASIARGRGYGYTF

clone size: once
D gene: -
J gene: TRBJ2-7
V gene: TRBV9
CDR3 DNA: TGTGCCAGCAGCGTAGCATGGGTGGGCGAGCAGTACTTC
CDR3 protein: CASSVAWVGEQYF

clone size: -
D gene: -
J gene: TRBJ1-6
V gene: TRBV30
CDR3 DNA: TGTGCCTGGAACCCGGGACATAAGGGACCCCTCCACTTT
CDR3 protein: CAWNPGHKGPLHF

clone size: -
D gene: -
J gene: TRBJ1-6
V gene: TRBV5-1
CDR3 DNA: TGCGCCAGCAGCCCACGAGAAGGGCCCCTCCACTTT
CDR3 protein: CASSPREGPLHF

clone size: -
D gene: TRBD1
J gene: TRBJ1-2
V gene: TRBV12-3/TRBV12-4
CDR3 DNA: TGTGCCAGCAGTTTCAGGGGGGACTATGGCTACACCTTC
CDR3 protein: CASSFRGDYGYTF

clone size: -
D gene: -
J gene: TRBJ2-7
V gene: TRBV9
CDR3 DNA: TGTGCCAGCAGCGTAGGGTTCCGTGGGGGACGCTCCTACGAGCAGTACTTC
CDR3 protein: CASSVGFRGGRSYEQYF